Following are 10 T cell receptor beta chains from one sample sequenced in a study of blood T cell repertoires in COVID-19. The repertoire was sequenced with immunoSEQ multiplex PCR; TCRdb's copy has only in-frame clones and lacks some. Here the sample spans about 70,000 clones, 86% being singletons. The sample was peripheral blood. These receptors all come from a man between 65 and 85 years old with active COVID-19.

This clone was seen just once. J is TRBJ2-7 and V is TRBV7-2, with a weak D call TRBD2 (6 bases). CDR3 length: 15 amino acids. Trimming took 5 bases from V and 6 from J, leaving 20 bases between them. CDR1 is SGHTA, CDR2 FQGNSA, per germline. The CDR3 nucleotides are TGTGCCAGCAGCCAGAACCGGCGGGGAGCGGGCGAGCAGTACTTC. The encoded protein is CASSQNRRGAGEQYF.

The J gene is TRBJ2-1, the V gene TRBV11-3; TRBD2 aligns across 10 bases. Losses at the gene ends were 1 base for V and 1 base for J; bases not matched to a gene: 4. The germline CDR1 and CDR2 sequences are SGHNT and YENEEA. This CDR3 has 17 amino acids. The chain's CDR3 is CASSLGASGSSYNEQFF. CDR3 sequence (DNA): TGTGCCAGCAGCTTAGGGGCTAGCGGGAGTTCCTACAATGAGCAGTTCTTC.

This clone was counted a single time. The rearrangement uses TRBV5-1 and TRBJ2-4, with TRBD2 identical over 11 bases. The CDR3 has 18 amino acids. The V segment lost 0 bases and the J segment 6 bases; nucleotides outside the gene matches: 11. The V gene's germline CDR1 is SGHRS and CDR2 YFSETQ. The CDR3 coding sequence is TGCGCCAGCAGCTTGGCTTTTAGCGGGAGGGCTTGGGGAAACATTCAGTACTTC. It is translated as CASSLAFSGRAWGNIQYF.

This sequence joins TRBV7-2 and TRBJ1-2, with TRBD1 identical over 7 bases. The CDR3 loop spans 16 amino acids. V gave up 4 bases and J gave up 2 bases; unmatched junction bases: 10. Germline V gives CDR1 SGHTA, CDR2 FQGNSA. CDR3 DNA sequence: TGTGCCAGCAGCTCTGGACAGACCAGGGGGAACTATGGCTACACCTTC. Translated: CASSSGQTRGNYGYTF.

The chain couples TRBV3-1 (or the pseudogene TRBV3-2) to TRBJ2-5, with D maybe TRBD1 (6 bases). Germline CDR1 LGHDT, CDR2 YNNKEL (reference sequence). Between the trimmed V and J ends, which lost 4 bases and 5 bases, there was a span of 14 bases. This CDR3 has 14 amino acids. CDR3 sequence: CASSRNRDVETQYF. CDR3 nucleotide sequence: TGTGCCAGCAGCCGCAACAGGGATGTCGAGACCCAGTACTTC.

This chain joins TRBV19 and TRBJ1-1, with a tentative D call TRBD1 (6 bases). The germline CDR1 and CDR2 sequences are LNHDA and SQIVND (reference sequence). This CDR3 has 13 residues. The V gene lost 5 bases and the J gene lost 4 bases, with 11 bases spanning the gap. The CDR3 bases are TGTGCCAGTAGTGCCCTCAGGGGCACTGAAGCTTTCTTT. Protein: CASSALRGTEAFF.

The chain links TRBV24-1 to TRBJ2-1, with 7 bases lining up with TRBD2. CDR1 is KGHDR, CDR2 SFDVKD, per germline. J gave up 5 bases and V 4 bases, and 10 bases lay outside the gene matches. The CDR3 contains 16 residues. This CDR3 reads CATSEPKPGLDNEQFF. CDR3 DNA: TGTGCCACCAGTGAACCCAAGCCCGGACTAGACAATGAGCAGTTCTTC.

This clone was counted a single time. The rearrangement uses TRBV19 and TRBJ2-5; unclear D gene. Trimming took off 3 bases at V and 1 base at J, with 6 bases between the two ends. The CDR3 is 13 amino acids. Germline CDR1 is LNHDA and CDR2 is SQIVND (reference sequence). The CDR3 is CASSMVGQETQYF. CDR3 sequence (DNA): TGTGCCAGTAGTATGGTCGGCCAAGAGACCCAGTACTTC. The full variable domain, its missing parts supplied by reference TRBV19 and TRBJ2-5, is DGGITQSPKYLFRKEGQNVTLSCEQNLNHDAMYWYRQDPGQGLRLIYYSQIVNDFQKGDIAEGYSVSREKKESFPLTVTSAQKNPTAFYLCASSMVGQETQYFGPGTRLLVL.

The chain is built from TRBV15 and TRBJ1-5; tentatively, D is TRBD1 (6 bases). The CDR3 length is 20 residues. Germline V gives CDR1 LNHNV, CDR2 YYDKDF (reference sequence). Between the trimmed V and J ends, which lost 0 bases and 0 bases, there was a span of 21 bases. Here the CDR3 DNA reads TGTGCCACCAGCAGAGATGGGGGGGGCAGGGATGGTTATAGCAATCAGCCCCAGCATTTT. This sequence encodes CATSRDGGGRDGYSNQPQHF.

On this clone itself: Other nucleotide sequences from this sample produce the same CDR3. The rearrangement links TRBV19 to TRBJ2-7, with 7 bases lining up with TRBD1. The V and J ends lost 4 bases and 3 bases, in that order; junction bases with no gene match: 6. The length of the CDR3 is 14 residues. CDR1 and CDR2 from the germline V gene are LNHDA and SQIVND (reference sequence). CDR3 in DNA: TGTGCCAGTAGTACCCGACAGGGTGGCTACGAGCAGTACTTC. Residues: CASSTRQGGYEQYF.